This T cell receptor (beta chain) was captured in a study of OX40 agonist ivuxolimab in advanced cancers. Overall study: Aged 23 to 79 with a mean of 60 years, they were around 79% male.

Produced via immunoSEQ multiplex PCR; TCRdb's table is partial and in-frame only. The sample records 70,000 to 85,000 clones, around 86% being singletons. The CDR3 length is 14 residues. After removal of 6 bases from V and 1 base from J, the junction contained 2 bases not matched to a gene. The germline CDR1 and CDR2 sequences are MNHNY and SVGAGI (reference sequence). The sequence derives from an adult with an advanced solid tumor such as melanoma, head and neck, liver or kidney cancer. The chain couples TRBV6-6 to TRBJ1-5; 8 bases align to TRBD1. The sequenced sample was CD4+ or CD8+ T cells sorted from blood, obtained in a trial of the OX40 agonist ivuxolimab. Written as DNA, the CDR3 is TGTGCCAGCAGGGCAGGGGGCAGCAATCAGCCCCAGCATTTT. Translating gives CASRAGGSNQPQHF.